The TCR beta chain described here comes from a study of response to subunit inactivated influenza vaccine. General study results and limits: Each seasonal influenza vaccination, the authors suggested, recruits few new T cells.

Using its own MiXCR run on the RT-PCR reads, TCRdb lists one record per CDR3 protein. The table shows 700,000 to 900,000 distinct CDR3 sequences, with over 20% occurring only once. This clonotype was picked up many times. Antigen unknown. Germline-derived CDR1 and CDR2 are SQVTM and ANQGSEA. V dropped 6 bases and J dropped 0 bases, with 18 bases sitting between them. The CDR3 consists of 16 residues. The sample consisted of PBMCs from blood, taken roughly 5 days after vaccination. This receptor was obtained from a man in his fifties or sixties who received an inactivated influenza vaccine. The rearrangement joins TRBV29-1 to TRBJ2-1; D may be TRBD1 (7 bases). CDR3 nucleotide sequence: TGCAGCGTGGCAGGACTATCAGGGGGCTCCTACAATGAGCAGTTCTTC. This translates into CSVAGLSGGSYNEQFF.